The 16 T cell receptor beta chains listed next were all sequenced from one sample in a study of cytomegalovirus exposure and HLA in healthy donors. It was with 60 Vbeta and 13 Jbeta primers that the PCR ran. Some clones are missing from TCRdb's copy, which holds only in-frame ones; the method was immunoSEQ multiplex PCR. The profile shows 90,000 to 120,000 clones, 79% of them singletons. Input material: PBMCs. Receptors originate from a woman aged 40 to 50 in good health and CMV-seronegative.

The chain carries TRBV27 and TRBJ2-5; 12 nucleotides line up with TRBD2. The end of the DNA aligns better with TRBJ2-7, so the J call may be wrong. CDR3 length equals 15 residues. CDR1 is MNHEY, CDR2 SMNVEV, per germline (reference sequence). CDR3: CASSLTSGGSYEQYF. The CDR3 DNA reads as TGTGCCAGCAGTTTAACTAGCGGGGGGTCCTACGAGCAGTACTTC.

This clone was found once. This chain links TRBV27 with TRBJ2-1, with D possibly being TRBD2 (5 bases). Germline V lookup: CDR1 MNHEY, CDR2 SMNVEV (reference sequence). The CDR3 extends over 15 amino acids. Trimming stripped 2 bases from V and 1 base from J, with 9 bases between. Written as DNA, the CDR3 is TGTGCCAGCAGTTTAGAGGGCAGGTCCTACAATGAGCAGTTCTTC. Translation: CASSLEGRSYNEQFF.

Only a few counts were recorded for this clone. This chain joins TRBV5-4 and TRBJ2-3; 7 bases are a match to TRBD2. The junction had 14 bases not matched to a gene; V was cut back by 4 bases and J by 0 bases. The CDR3 runs 18 residues. CDR1 is SGHNT, CDR2 YYREEE, per germline (reference sequence). CDR3 in amino acids: CASSQAGASWASTDTQYF. As DNA, the CDR3 is TGTGCCAGCAGCCAGGCGGGAGCAAGTTGGGCGAGCACAGATACGCAGTATTTT.

This clone came up a few times. V and J are TRBV7-2 and TRBJ2-5, with D unresolved. Germline V gene sequence: CDR1 SGHTA, CDR2 FQGNSA. V lost 2 bases to trimming and J lost 5 bases, with 15 bases between them. The CDR3 length is 15 residues. CDR3 in DNA: TGTGCCAGCAGCTTATTTCTGGGCCCCCAGGAGACCCAGTACTTC. Its protein product is CASSLFLGPQETQYF.

V gene TRBV9 combines with J gene TRBJ1-2; TRBD1 is a possible D gene (6 bases). Germline CDR1 reads SGDLS; CDR2 reads YYNGEE. V gave up 0 bases and J gave up 6 bases, with 15 bases separating them. The CDR3 is 15 residues long. CDR3 protein: CASSVEGDGGNGYTF. The CDR3 nucleotides are TGTGCCAGCAGCGTAGAGGGGGACGGGGGGAATGGCTACACCTTC.

This clone has only one observation. This chain joins TRBV11-2 and TRBJ2-2; 9 bases are a match to TRBD1. Germline CDR1 reads SGHAT; CDR2 reads FQNNGV. This CDR3 contains 15 residues. V trimming: 5 bases; J trimming: 5 bases; junction bases outside the gene matches: 6. CDR3 amino acids: CASSLRQGGTGELFF. The CDR3, as DNA: TGTGCCAGCAGCCTACGACAGGGGGGAACCGGGGAGCTGTTTTTT.

There are a few counts of this clone. The chain joins TRBV6-6 to TRBJ1-1; D unclear. The CDR3 totals 13 residues. Germline-derived CDR1 and CDR2 are MNHNY and SVGAGI (reference sequence). Between the trimmed V and J ends, which lost 6 bases and 3 bases, there was a span of 11 bases. This chain's CDR3 is CASREAEDTEAFF. CDR3 in DNA: TGTGCCAGCAGGGAGGCGGAGGACACTGAAGCTTTCTTT.

This chain uses TRBV7-9 with TRBJ2-5; D gene unclear. The DNA end is a closer match to TRBJ2-7, so the J assignment may be wrong. The CDR3 contains 14 residues. CDR1 and CDR2 (germline): SEHNR, FQNEAQ (reference sequence). The CDR3 nucleotides read TGTGCCAGCAGCTTAGGGATAGTGGGCTACGAGCAGTACTTC. Translation: CASSLGIVGYEQYF.

This clone was observed a few times. This rearrangement joins TRBV18 to TRBJ1-2; 9 positions match TRBD1. The CDR3 has 16 amino acids. Germline CDR1 is KGHSH and CDR2 is LQKENI. V lost 3 bases, J lost 1 base, and 6 bases stayed unmatched. DNA for the CDR3: TGTGCCAGCTCACCGGGACAGGGAGGGCTTAACTATGGCTACACCTTC. Translating gives CASSPGQGGLNYGYTF. The full variable domain, completed using reference TRBV18 and TRBJ1-2, is NAGVMQNPRHLVRRRGQEARLRCSPMKGHSHVYWYRQLPEEGLKFMVYLQKENIIDESGMPKERFSAEFPKEGPSILRIQQVVRGDSAAYFCASSPGQGGLNYGYTFGSGTRLTVV.

The chain joins TRBV6-1 to TRBJ2-3; possibly TRBD2 for D (6 bases). V lost 5 bases and J lost 1, with 10 bases in between. Per germline, CDR1 MNHNS and CDR2 SASEGT. CDR3 length equals 14 residues. The CDR3 DNA follows: TGTGCCAGCAGTATCAGGGAGGGCACAGATACGCAGTATTTT. Translating it yields CASSIREGTDTQYF.

This clone came up a few times. V is TRBV6-1 and J is TRBJ2-7; 7 positions match TRBD1. The length of the CDR3 is 14 residues. In germline, CDR1 is MNHNS, CDR2 SASEGT. The ends lost 4 bases at V and 3 bases at J; junction bases unmatched: 6. In DNA form, the CDR3 reads TGTGCCAGCAGTGCTTCCCGGGACAGCTACGAGCAGTACTTC. Translation: CASSASRDSYEQYF.

The genes are TRBV4-3 and TRBJ2-6; no definite D call. Trimming took off 2 bases at V and 0 bases at J, with 8 bases between the two ends. The CDR3 covers 16 residues. Per germline, CDR1 LGHNA and CDR2 YSLEER. CDR3 nucleotide sequence: TGCGCCAGCAGCCAACATTTCGGCTCTGGGGCCAACGTCCTGACTTTC. Translating it yields CASSQHFGSGANVLTF.

This chain joins TRBV7-9 and TRBJ2-5, with 8 bases matching TRBD2. The J segment lost 4 bases and the V segment lost 5 bases, leaving 12 bases of the junction unmatched. The V gene's germline CDR1 is SEHNR and CDR2 FQNEAQ (reference sequence). The CDR3 covers 16 residues. This CDR3 is CASSPPVGLAGETQYF. CDR3 coding DNA: TGTGCCAGCAGCCCCCCGGTTGGGCTAGCGGGAGAGACCCAGTACTTC.

CDR3 residues: CASSPRTDSYEQYF. Here the CDR3 DNA reads TGCGCCAGCAGCCCCCGGACAGACTCCTACGAGCAGTACTTC. This rearrangement joins TRBV5-1 to TRBJ2-7, with D possibly matching TRBD1 (6 bases). CDR3 length: 14 residues. Trimming took off 4 bases at V and 0 bases at J, with 11 bases between the two ends. CDR1 SGHRS and CDR2 YFSETQ come from the germline V gene.

This clone was seen a few times. The chain joins TRBV9 to TRBJ1-3, with D unresolved. Germline lookup yields CDR1 SGDLS and CDR2 YYNGEE. This CDR3 spans 14 amino acids. V lost 3 bases, J lost 0 bases, and 7 bases lay in between. CDR3: CASSDTASGNTIYF. CDR3 nucleotide sequence: TGTGCCAGCAGCGACACCGCCTCTGGAAACACCATATATTTT. Full variable domain (missing parts from reference TRBV9 and TRBJ1-3): DSGVTQTPKHLITATGQRVTLRCSPRSGDLSVYWYQQSLDQGLQFLIQYYNGEERAKGNILERFSAQQFPDLHSELNLSSLELGDSALYFCASSDTASGNTIYFGEGSWLTVV.

The chain recombines TRBV5-1 with TRBJ2-5; 7 bases map to TRBD2. J lost 5 bases, V lost 3 bases, and 10 bases had no gene match. The germline V gene encodes CDR1 SGHRS and CDR2 YFSETQ. This CDR3 has 15 residues. The CDR3 reads CASSSGAGPTETQYF. The CDR3 nucleotides are TGCGCCAGCAGCTCGGGAGCGGGGCCGACGGAGACCCAGTACTTC.